Listed below are T cell receptor beta chains from one sample, sequenced in a study of shared clonotypes between healthy human individuals. Sequencing was performed with immunoSEQ multiplex PCR; in TCRdb, only in-frame clones are kept and a portion is missing. This repertoire shows around 990,000 clones, roughly 80% found once; its top ten account for roughly 0.83%. Sequencing input: memory CD4+ T cells from PBMCs. The source is a young man in good health. Some clones in this sample may be carry-over from other donors' samples. Each CDR3 is given with its conserved first and last residue. Each record gives: D gene, V gene, clone size, J gene, CDR3 protein, CDR3 DNA. D genes are given only for firm matches. Expanded clones are given a class, and other clones once, few, many or no size at all.

d_call: TRBD1
v_call: TRBV10-3
clone_size: few
j_call: TRBJ2-1
cdr3_aa: CAITPGTGELGEQFF
cdr3_nt: TGTGCCATCACTCCCGGGACAGGGGAGTTAGGGGAGCAGTTCTTC

d_call: -
v_call: TRBV28
clone_size: -
j_call: TRBJ2-3
cdr3_aa: CASSFQRTSTDTQYF
cdr3_nt: TGTGCCAGCAGTTTCCAACGGACTAGCACAGATACGCAGTATTTT

d_call: -
v_call: TRBV29-1
clone_size: -
j_call: TRBJ2-1
cdr3_aa: CSVRRGWAGAAYNEQFF
cdr3_nt: TGCAGCGTACGGAGGGGTTGGGCAGGGGCCGCCTACAATGAGCAGTTCTTC

d_call: TRBD2
v_call: TRBV18
clone_size: -
j_call: TRBJ2-1
cdr3_aa: CASSYQREGREGEQFF
cdr3_nt: TGTGCCAGCTCATACCAACGGGAGGGCCGAGAGGGTGAGCAGTTCTTC

d_call: TRBD1
v_call: TRBV28
clone_size: -
j_call: TRBJ2-5
cdr3_aa: CASSLTGPRETQYF
cdr3_nt: TGTGCCAGCAGTTTGACAGGGCCCAGGGAGACCCAGTACTTC

d_call: -
v_call: TRBV7-6
clone_size: few
j_call: TRBJ2-7
cdr3_aa: CASSLEGAPYEQYF
cdr3_nt: TGTGCCAGCAGCTTAGAAGGGGCCCCCTACGAGCAGTACTTC

d_call: TRBD2
v_call: TRBV5-4
clone_size: -
j_call: TRBJ2-5
cdr3_aa: CASSLATSGSLGETQYF
cdr3_nt: TGTGCCAGCAGCTTGGCGACTAGCGGGAGTCTGGGGGAGACCCAGTACTTC

d_call: -
v_call: TRBV2
clone_size: -
j_call: TRBJ2-3
cdr3_aa: CASKVLAYDTQYF
cdr3_nt: TGTGCCAGCAAGGTACTAGCATATGATACGCAGTATTTT

d_call: TRBD2
v_call: TRBV7-8
clone_size: -
j_call: TRBJ2-7
cdr3_aa: CASSARLVHSGDSYEQYF
cdr3_nt: TGTGCCAGCAGCGCCCGCCTGGTCCATAGCGGGGACTCCTACGAGCAGTACTTC

d_call: -
v_call: TRBV7-9
clone_size: many
j_call: TRBJ1-1
cdr3_aa: CASSSVIGPTGAFF
cdr3_nt: TGTGCCAGCAGCTCAGTAATAGGACCCACGGGAGCTTTCTTT

d_call: -
v_call: TRBV5-1
clone_size: -
j_call: TRBJ2-3
cdr3_aa: CASSPNRDPGTQYF
cdr3_nt: TGCGCCAGCAGCCCAAACAGGGACCCCGGGACGCAGTATTTT

d_call: TRBD1
v_call: TRBV2
clone_size: -
j_call: TRBJ1-4
cdr3_aa: CASSSSGTGWEKLFF
cdr3_nt: TGTGCCAGCAGCTCCTCCGGGACAGGGTGGGAAAAACTGTTTTTT

d_call: -
v_call: TRBV6-6
clone_size: -
j_call: TRBJ2-1
cdr3_aa: CASRDPGTTSYNEQFF
cdr3_nt: TGTGCCAGCAGGGACCCTGGGACAACCTCCTACAATGAGCAGTTCTTC

d_call: -
v_call: TRBV5-4
clone_size: -
j_call: TRBJ1-3
cdr3_aa: CASSVDISGNTIYF
cdr3_nt: TGTGCCAGCAGCGTCGACATATCTGGAAACACCATATATTTT

d_call: -
v_call: TRBV9
clone_size: few
j_call: TRBJ2-7
cdr3_aa: CASSRAGGREQYF
cdr3_nt: TGTGCCAGCAGCCGGGCCGGGGGTCGCGAGCAGTACTTC

d_call: -
v_call: TRBV7-9
clone_size: -
j_call: TRBJ1-5
cdr3_aa: CASSLGASLGSSPQHF
cdr3_nt: TGTGCCAGCAGCTTAGGCGCCAGCTTAGGTTCCTCGCCCCAGCATTTT

d_call: -
v_call: TRBV28
clone_size: -
j_call: TRBJ2-5
cdr3_aa: CASSSLTGTQVGETQYF
cdr3_nt: TGTGCCAGCAGTTCCCTGACGGGCACCCAGGTGGGAGAGACCCAGTACTTC

d_call: -
v_call: TRBV5-1
clone_size: -
j_call: TRBJ2-6
cdr3_aa: CASSLQVYSGANVLTF
cdr3_nt: TGCGCCAGCAGCTTGCAGGTGTACTCTGGGGCCAACGTCCTGACTTTC

d_call: -
v_call: TRBV5-1
clone_size: once
j_call: TRBJ2-3
cdr3_aa: CASKAGTDTQYF
cdr3_nt: TGCGCCAGCAAGGCTGGCACAGATACGCAGTATTTT

d_call: TRBD1
v_call: TRBV29-1
clone_size: -
j_call: TRBJ2-7
cdr3_aa: CSVGRGQNHEQYF
cdr3_nt: TGCAGCGTTGGAAGGGGGCAGAACCACGAGCAGTACTTC

d_call: -
v_call: TRBV20-1
clone_size: many
j_call: TRBJ2-5
cdr3_aa: CNLQKQETQYF
cdr3_nt: TGCAATCTACAGAAACAAGAGACCCAGTACTTC

d_call: -
v_call: TRBV9
clone_size: many
j_call: TRBJ1-6
cdr3_aa: CASTQGLDNSPLHF
cdr3_nt: TGTGCCAGCACCCAGGGTCTAGATAATTCACCCCTCCACTTT

d_call: -
v_call: TRBV28
clone_size: -
j_call: TRBJ1-5
cdr3_aa: CASMVRVDNQPQHF
cdr3_nt: TGTGCCAGCATGGTAAGGGTAGACAATCAGCCCCAGCATTTT

d_call: -
v_call: TRBV5-1
clone_size: -
j_call: TRBJ2-5
cdr3_aa: CASSFWDGTETQYF
cdr3_nt: TGCGCCAGCAGCTTCTGGGACGGTACAGAGACCCAGTACTTC

d_call: TRBD2
v_call: TRBV4-1
clone_size: once
j_call: TRBJ2-1
cdr3_aa: CASSQALAGRQFF
cdr3_nt: TGCGCCAGCAGCCAAGCGCTAGCGGGACGACAGTTCTTC

d_call: TRBD1
v_call: TRBV6-5
clone_size: -
j_call: TRBJ2-2
cdr3_aa: CASSSWTGGNTGELFF
cdr3_nt: TGTGCCAGCAGTTCCTGGACAGGGGGGAACACCGGGGAGCTGTTTTTT